The 5 T cell receptor beta chains presented below share a single source sample, sequenced in a study of vaccination and CD4 T cells after COVID-19. The treatment: roughly 10-day PBMC culture with coronavirus spike peptide pools or control peptides (ViraFEST assay). Their antigens remain unidentified. Scientists ran DNA taken from cultured CD4+ T cells through the Oncomine TCR Beta short-read assay for sequencing. TCRdb re-derived calls from the PCR reads in MiXCR, one entry per CDR3 protein. The sample lists over 20,000 distinct CDR3 sequences, roughly 44% occurring once. The sample was CD4+ T cells from blood, cultured in vitro, taken before SARS-CoV-2 vaccination. The receptor source for this set is a human donor who received a COVID-19 vaccine.

V is TRBV20-1 and J is TRBJ2-5; D is uncertain. Between the trimmed V and J ends, which lost 3 bases and 2 bases, there was a span of 7 bases. The germline gives CDR1 DFQATT, CDR2 SNEGSKA (reference sequence). The CDR3 consists of 12 residues. CDR3 DNA: TGCAGTGCTAGTTCTGGGCAAGAGACCCAGTACTTC. Amino acids: CSASSGQETQYF.

This clonotype was seen only a few times. The chain links TRBV4-2 to TRBJ1-2, with TRBD1 matching over 11 bases. The CDR3 is 13 amino acids. The J segment lost 6 bases and the V segment lost 3 bases, leaving 0 bases of the junction unmatched. The germline V gene encodes CDR1 LGHNA and CDR2 YNFKEQ. The CDR3 coding sequence is TGTGCCAGCAGCCAGGACAGGGGGCATGGCTACACCTTC. It is translated as CASSQDRGHGYTF.

This rearrangement joins TRBV7-2 to TRBJ1-5; D is possibly TRBD1 (5 bases). Germline V gene sequence: CDR1 SGHTA, CDR2 FQGNSA. CDR3 length equals 16 residues. Deletions cut 1 base from V and 3 bases from J, with 13 bases between. CDR3 DNA: TGTGCCAGCAGCTTAGGCGACAGACAGCTCAATCAGCCCCAGCATTTT. Encoded protein: CASSLGDRQLNQPQHF.

This clonotype was detected only once. This chain uses TRBV30 with TRBJ1-5; TRBD1 is a possible D gene (5 bases). CDR1 is GTSNPN, CDR2 SVGIG, per germline (reference sequence). Between the trimmed V and J ends, which lost 2 bases and 6 bases, there was a span of 17 bases. CDR3 length: 15 amino acids. The CDR3 nucleotides read TGTGCCTGGAGTAGGGGACGCATCACAGGTCAGCCCCAGCATTTT. This sequence encodes CAWSRGRITGQPQHF.

J is TRBJ2-7 and V is TRBV30; D remains ambiguous. The CDR3 has 15 residues. V shed 3 bases and J shed 2 bases, with 17 bases lying between them. Germline V gene data show CDR1 as GTSNPN and CDR2 as SVGIG (reference sequence). The CDR3 nucleotides are TGTGCCTGGAGCAATTTAAGGACGGCGACCTACGAGCAGTACTTC. It translates to CAWSNLRTATYEQYF.